Listed below are T cell receptor beta chains from one sample, sequenced in a study of TIL therapy for anti-PD-1-resistant metastatic lung cancer. Only in-frame clones appear in the TCRdb table, and some are missing; sequencing was by immunoSEQ multiplex PCR. Counted here are about 20,000 clones, 83% occurring once; the ten biggest clones make up 2% to 2.5%. The sequences come from blood, collected at baseline. The source of these receptors is a person aged 25-85 years with non-small cell lung cancer. CDR3s include the opening cysteine and the closing phenylalanine or tryptophan. A D gene is named only where the DNA matches it firmly. The size of a clone is reported for some rows only, either as once, few or many, or as a class for expanded clones.

d_gene	len	v_gene	abundance	j_gene	CDR3nt	CDR3aa
.	15	TRBV9	.	TRBJ2-7	TGTGCCAGCAGCCGCCGCGCTCAGGACTCCTACGAGCAGTACTTC	CASSRRAQDSYEQYF
.	10	TRBV9	.	TRBJ1-2	TGTGCCAGCAGGCCGGGTGGCTACACCTTC	CASRPGGYTF
.	17	TRBV6-1	.	TRBJ1-5	TGTGCCAGCAGTGCGTCCACGGGGTACTATAGCAATCAGCCCCAGCATTTT	CASSASTGYYSNQPQHF
.	12	TRBV7-8	.	TRBJ2-3	TGTGCCAGCAGCTTAGATAGTGATACGCAGTATTTT	CASSLDSDTQYF
TRBD1	12	TRBV6-5	.	TRBJ1-1	TGTGCCAGCACAGGGGGCCACACTGAAGCTTTCTTT	CASTGGHTEAFF
.	17	TRBV18	.	TRBJ1-3	TGTGCCAGCTCACCACTCCCCACAGGGTCCGGTGGAAACACCATATATTTT	CASSPLPTGSGGNTIYF
.	14	TRBV28	.	TRBJ1-5	TGTGCCAGCATCCACCGGGACAGCAATCAGCCCCAGCATTTT	CASIHRDSNQPQHF
TRBD2	16	TRBV4-1	.	TRBJ2-7	TGCGCCAGCAGCTTAGAGCGAGCGGGAGTCCTGGACGAGCAGTACTTC	CASSLERAGVLDEQYF
.	14	TRBV12-5	.	TRBJ2-5	TGTGCTAGTGGTTCGGGCCTCCCGGGGGAGACCCAGTACTTC	CASGSGLPGETQYF
.	17	TRBV5-5	.	TRBJ1-1	TGTGCCAGCAGCTTGGACGGTATATGGCAGTTGAACACTGAAGCTTTCTTT	CASSLDGIWQLNTEAFF
TRBD1	13	TRBV19	.	TRBJ2-4	TGTGCCAGTAGTAGAGACAGGGAAAACATTCAGTACTTC	CASSRDRENIQYF
.	15	TRBV2	.	TRBJ2-7	TGTGCCAGCAGTATCGGGGGCATCTCATCCTACGAGCAGTACTTC	CASSIGGISSYEQYF
.	16	TRBV5-1	.	TRBJ1-3	TGCGCCAGCAGGAAAGACAGTGAAGGGGACGGAAACACCATATATTTT	CASRKDSEGDGNTIYF
.	13	TRBV30	few	TRBJ1-5	TGTGCCTGGACCCAGAGAAGCAATCAGCCCCAGCATTTT	CAWTQRSNQPQHF
.	14	TRBV10-3	.	TRBJ1-4	TGTGCCATCAGTGAACGGGGCAAAAATGAAAAACTGTTTTTT	CAISERGKNEKLFF
TRBD1	16	TRBV30	.	TRBJ2-7	TGTGCCTGGAGTGTACGAAGGGACAGCCGCCCATACGAGCAGTACTTC	CAWSVRRDSRPYEQYF
.	15	TRBV9	once	TRBJ1-4	TGTGCCAGCAGCGTAGGGGCAGGGATAAATGAAAAACTGTTTTTT	CASSVGAGINEKLFF
TRBD2	14	TRBV7-6	few	TRBJ2-1	TGTGCCAGCAGCTTAGTCGGCCTAGCGGATGAGCAGTTCTTC	CASSLVGLADEQFF
.	14	TRBV19	.	TRBJ2-2	TGTGCCAGTAGTATACGAGGGGACGCCGGGGAGCTGTTTTTT	CASSIRGDAGELFF
.	14	TRBV14	.	TRBJ2-7	TGTGCCAGCAGTCTCCCGGGAAGGGGATACGAGCAGTACTTC	CASSLPGRGYEQYF
.	14	TRBV6-5	few	TRBJ2-2	TGTGCCAGCAGTTACTCGAGAAGCACCGGGGAGCTGTTTTTT	CASSYSRSTGELFF
TRBD2	15	TRBV5-4	.	TRBJ2-7	TGTGCCAGCAGCCTGACCAGGACTAGCTCCTACGAGCAGTACTTC	CASSLTRTSSYEQYF